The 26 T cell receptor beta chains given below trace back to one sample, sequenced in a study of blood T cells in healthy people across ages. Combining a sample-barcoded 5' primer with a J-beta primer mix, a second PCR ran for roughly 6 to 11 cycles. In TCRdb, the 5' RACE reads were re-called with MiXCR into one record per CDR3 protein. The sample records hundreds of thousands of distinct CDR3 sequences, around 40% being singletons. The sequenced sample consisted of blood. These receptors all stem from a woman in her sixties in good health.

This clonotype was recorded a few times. The CDR3 region has the DNA TGCGCCAGCAGCTTTGCCGGGGAGGACACTGAAGCTTTCTTT. Its protein product is CASSFAGEDTEAFF. The chain recombines TRBV5-1 with TRBJ1-1, with D hard to call. V was clipped by 2 bases and J by 3 bases, with 11 bases between them. The CDR3 totals 14 residues. CDR1 is SGHRS, CDR2 YFSETQ, per germline.

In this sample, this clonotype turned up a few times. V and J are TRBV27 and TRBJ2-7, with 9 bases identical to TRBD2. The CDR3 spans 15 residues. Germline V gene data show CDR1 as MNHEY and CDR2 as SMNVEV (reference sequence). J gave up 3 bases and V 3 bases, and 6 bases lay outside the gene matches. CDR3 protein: CASSFSTSGYYEQYF. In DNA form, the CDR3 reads TGTGCCAGCAGTTTTTCGACTAGCGGATACTACGAGCAGTACTTC.

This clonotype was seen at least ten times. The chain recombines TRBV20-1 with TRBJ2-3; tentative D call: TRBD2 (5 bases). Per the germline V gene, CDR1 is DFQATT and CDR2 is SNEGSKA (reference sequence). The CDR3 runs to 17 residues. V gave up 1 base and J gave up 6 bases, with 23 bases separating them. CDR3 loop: CSARGLAQGSSSDTQYF. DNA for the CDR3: TGCAGTGCTAGAGGGTTAGCTCAAGGGAGTAGTTCGGATACGCAGTATTTT.

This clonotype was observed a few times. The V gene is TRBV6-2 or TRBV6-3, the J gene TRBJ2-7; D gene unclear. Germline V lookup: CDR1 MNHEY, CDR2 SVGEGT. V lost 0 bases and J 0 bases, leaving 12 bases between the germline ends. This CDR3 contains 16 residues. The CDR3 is CASSYSLSRSSYEQYF. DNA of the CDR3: TGTGCCAGCAGTTACTCTTTGAGTAGGAGCTCCTACGAGCAGTACTTC.

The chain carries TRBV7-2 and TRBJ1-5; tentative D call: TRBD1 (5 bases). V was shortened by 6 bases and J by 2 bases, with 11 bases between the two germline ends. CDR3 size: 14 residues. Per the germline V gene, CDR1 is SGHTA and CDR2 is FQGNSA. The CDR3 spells CASRTLGGNQPQHF. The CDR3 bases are TGTGCCAGCAGAACATTAGGGGGCAATCAGCCCCAGCATTTT. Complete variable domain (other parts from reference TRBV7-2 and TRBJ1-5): GAGVSQSPSNKVTEKGKDVELRCDPISGHTALYWYRQSLGQGLEFLIYFQGNSAPDKSGLPSDRFSAERTGGSVSTLTIQRTQQEDSAVYLCASRTLGGNQPQHFGDGTRLSIL.

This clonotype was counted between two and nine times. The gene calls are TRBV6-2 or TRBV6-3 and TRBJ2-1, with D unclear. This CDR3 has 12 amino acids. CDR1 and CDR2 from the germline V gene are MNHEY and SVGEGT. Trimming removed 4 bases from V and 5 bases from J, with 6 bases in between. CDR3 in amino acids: CASSFQDNEQFF. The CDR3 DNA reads TGTGCCAGCAGTTTTCAAGACAATGAGCAGTTCTTC.

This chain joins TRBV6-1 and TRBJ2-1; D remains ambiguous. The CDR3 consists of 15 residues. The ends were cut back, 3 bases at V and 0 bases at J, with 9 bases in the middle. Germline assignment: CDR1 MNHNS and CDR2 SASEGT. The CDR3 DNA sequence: TGTGCCAGCAGTGATGCTCCGAGCTCCTACAATGAGCAGTTCTTC. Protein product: CASSDAPSSYNEQFF.

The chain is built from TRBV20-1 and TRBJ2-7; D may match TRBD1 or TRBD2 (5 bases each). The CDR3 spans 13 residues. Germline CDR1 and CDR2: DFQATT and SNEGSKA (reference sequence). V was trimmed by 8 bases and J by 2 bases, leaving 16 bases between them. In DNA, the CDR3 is TGCAGTACTACCGAGGGGAGTACCTACGAGCAGTACTTC. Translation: CSTTEGSTYEQYF.

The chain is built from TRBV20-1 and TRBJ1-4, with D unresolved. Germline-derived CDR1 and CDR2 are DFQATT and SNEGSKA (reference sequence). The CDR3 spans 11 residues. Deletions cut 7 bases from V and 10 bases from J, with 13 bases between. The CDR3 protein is CSVFNEGKLFF. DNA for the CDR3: TGCAGTGTTTTCAATGAGGGAAAACTGTTTTTT.

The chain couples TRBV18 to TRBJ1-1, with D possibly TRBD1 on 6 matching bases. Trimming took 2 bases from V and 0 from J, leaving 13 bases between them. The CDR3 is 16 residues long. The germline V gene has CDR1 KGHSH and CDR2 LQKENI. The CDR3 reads CASSPSGDNLNTEAFF. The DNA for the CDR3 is TGTGCCAGCTCACCAAGCGGGGACAACCTGAACACTGAAGCTTTCTTT.

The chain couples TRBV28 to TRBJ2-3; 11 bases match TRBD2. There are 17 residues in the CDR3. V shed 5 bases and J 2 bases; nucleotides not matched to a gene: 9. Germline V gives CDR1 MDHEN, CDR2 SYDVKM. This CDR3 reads CASSPQGLAEHTDTQYF. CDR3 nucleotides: TGTGCCAGCAGTCCCCAGGGACTAGCGGAACACACAGATACGCAGTATTTT.

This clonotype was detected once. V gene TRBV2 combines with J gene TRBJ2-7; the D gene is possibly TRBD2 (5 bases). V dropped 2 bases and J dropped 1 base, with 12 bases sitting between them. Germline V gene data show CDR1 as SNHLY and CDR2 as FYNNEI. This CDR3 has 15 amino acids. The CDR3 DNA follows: TGTGCCAGCAGTGAAATTGACGGGAAGTCCTACGAGCAGTACTTC. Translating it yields CASSEIDGKSYEQYF.

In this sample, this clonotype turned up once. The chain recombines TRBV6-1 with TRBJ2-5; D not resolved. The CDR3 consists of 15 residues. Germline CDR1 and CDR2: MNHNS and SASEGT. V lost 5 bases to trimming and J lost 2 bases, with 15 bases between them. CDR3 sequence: CASSPTHGRQETQYF. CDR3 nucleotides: TGTGCCAGCAGTCCAACCCACGGACGGCAAGAGACCCAGTACTTC.

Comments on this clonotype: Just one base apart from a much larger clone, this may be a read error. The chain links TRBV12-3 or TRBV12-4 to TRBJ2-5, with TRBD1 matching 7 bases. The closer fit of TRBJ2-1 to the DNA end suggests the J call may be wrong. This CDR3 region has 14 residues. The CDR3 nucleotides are TGTGCCAGCAGTTTAGACCGGGACAGAGAGACCCAGTTCTTC. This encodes CASSLDRDRETQFF.

The CDR3 DNA reads as TGCGCCAGCAGCTTGGAAGGGGAAGAGACCCAGTACTTC. It translates to CASSLEGEETQYF. The rearrangement uses TRBV5-1 and TRBJ2-5, with D perhaps TRBD1 (5 bases). This CDR3 is built from 13 residues. Germline V gives CDR1 SGHRS, CDR2 YFSETQ. V lost 0 bases to trimming and J lost 3 bases, with 6 bases between them.

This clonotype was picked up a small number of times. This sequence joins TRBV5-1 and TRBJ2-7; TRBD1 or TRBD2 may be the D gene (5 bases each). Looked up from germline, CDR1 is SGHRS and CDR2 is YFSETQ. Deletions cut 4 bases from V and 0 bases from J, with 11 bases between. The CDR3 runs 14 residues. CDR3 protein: CASSPEGSSYEQYF. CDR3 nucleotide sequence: TGCGCCAGCAGCCCCGAGGGGAGCTCCTACGAGCAGTACTTC. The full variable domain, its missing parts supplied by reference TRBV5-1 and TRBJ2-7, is KAGVTQTPRYLIKTRGQQVTLSCSPISGHRSVSWYQQTPGQGLQFLFEYFSETQRNKGNFPGRFSGRQFSNSRSEMNVSTLELGDSALYLCASSPEGSSYEQYFGPGTRLTVT.

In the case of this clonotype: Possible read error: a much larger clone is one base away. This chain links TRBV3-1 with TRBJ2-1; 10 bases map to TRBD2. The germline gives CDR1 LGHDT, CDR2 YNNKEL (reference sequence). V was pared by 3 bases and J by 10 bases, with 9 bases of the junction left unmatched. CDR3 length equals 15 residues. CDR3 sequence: CASSQTSGYSYEQFF. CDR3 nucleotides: TGTGCCAGCAGCCAGACTAGCGGGTACTCCTACGAGCAGTTCTTC.

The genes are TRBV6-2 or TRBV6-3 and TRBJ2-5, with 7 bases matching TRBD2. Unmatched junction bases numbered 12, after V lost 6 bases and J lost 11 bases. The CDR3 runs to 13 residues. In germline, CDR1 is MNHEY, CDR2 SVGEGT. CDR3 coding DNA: TGTGCCAGCAGACGGACTAGTCGATATGAGCAGTACTTC. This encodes CASRRTSRYEQYF.

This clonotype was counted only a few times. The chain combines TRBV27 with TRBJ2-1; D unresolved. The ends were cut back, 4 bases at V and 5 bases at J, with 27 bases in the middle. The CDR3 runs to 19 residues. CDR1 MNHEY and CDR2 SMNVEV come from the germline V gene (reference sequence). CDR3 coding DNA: TGTGCCAGCAGTTCCAGCAAATCTTTTCTAGTGGCCGATGACAATGAGCAGTTCTTC. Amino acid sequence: CASSSSKSFLVADDNEQFF.

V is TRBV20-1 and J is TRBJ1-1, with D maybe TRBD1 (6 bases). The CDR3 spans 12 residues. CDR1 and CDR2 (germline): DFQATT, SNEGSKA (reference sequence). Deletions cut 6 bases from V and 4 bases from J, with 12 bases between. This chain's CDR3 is CSARQVFTEAFF. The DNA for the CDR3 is TGCAGTGCAAGACAGGTGTTCACTGAAGCTTTCTTT.

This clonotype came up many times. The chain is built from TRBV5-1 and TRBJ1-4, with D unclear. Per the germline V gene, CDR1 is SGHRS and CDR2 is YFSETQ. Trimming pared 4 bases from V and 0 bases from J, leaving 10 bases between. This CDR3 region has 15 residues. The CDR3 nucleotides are TGCGCCAGCAGCCCTTACAGCGCAACTAATGAAAAACTGTTTTTT. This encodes CASSPYSATNEKLFF. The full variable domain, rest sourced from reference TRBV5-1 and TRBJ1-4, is KAGVTQTPRYLIKTRGQQVTLSCSPISGHRSVSWYQQTPGQGLQFLFEYFSETQRNKGNFPGRFSGRQFSNSRSEMNVSTLELGDSALYLCASSPYSATNEKLFFGSGTQLSVL.

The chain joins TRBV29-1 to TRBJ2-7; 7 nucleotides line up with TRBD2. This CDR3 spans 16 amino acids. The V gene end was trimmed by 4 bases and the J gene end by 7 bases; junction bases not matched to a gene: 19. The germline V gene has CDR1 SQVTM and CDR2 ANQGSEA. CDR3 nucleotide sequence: TGCAGCGTTGTGACCCTCGGGGGGACCATGGGCGGTGAGCAGTACTTC. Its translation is CSVVTLGGTMGGEQYF.

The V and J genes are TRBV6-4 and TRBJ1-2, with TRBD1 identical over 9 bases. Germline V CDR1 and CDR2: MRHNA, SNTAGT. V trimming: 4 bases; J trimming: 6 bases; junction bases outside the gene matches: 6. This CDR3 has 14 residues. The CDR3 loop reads CASSATGGEDGYTF. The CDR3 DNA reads TGTGCCAGCAGTGCAACAGGGGGCGAAGATGGCTACACCTTC.

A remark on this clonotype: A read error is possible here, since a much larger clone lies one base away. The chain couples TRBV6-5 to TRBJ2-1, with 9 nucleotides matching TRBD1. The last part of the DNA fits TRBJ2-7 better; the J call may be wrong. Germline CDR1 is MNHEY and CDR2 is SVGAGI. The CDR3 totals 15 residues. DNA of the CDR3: TGTGCCAGCAGAGGGACAGGGAAGGGCTACAATGAGCAGTACTTC. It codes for CASRGTGKGYNEQYF.

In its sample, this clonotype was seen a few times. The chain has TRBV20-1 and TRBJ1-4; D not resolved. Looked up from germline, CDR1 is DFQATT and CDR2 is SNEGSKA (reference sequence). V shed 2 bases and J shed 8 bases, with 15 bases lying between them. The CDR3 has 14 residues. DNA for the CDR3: TGCAGTGCTAGAATGGGTCTCGGCGGCGAAAAACTGTTTTTT. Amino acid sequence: CSARMGLGGEKLFF.

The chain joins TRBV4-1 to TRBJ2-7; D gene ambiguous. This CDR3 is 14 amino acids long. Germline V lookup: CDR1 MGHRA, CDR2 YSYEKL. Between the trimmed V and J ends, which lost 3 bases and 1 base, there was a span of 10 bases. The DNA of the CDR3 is TGCGCCAGCAGCCACTTAGTGCCATCCTACGAGCAGTACTTC. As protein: CASSHLVPSYEQYF.